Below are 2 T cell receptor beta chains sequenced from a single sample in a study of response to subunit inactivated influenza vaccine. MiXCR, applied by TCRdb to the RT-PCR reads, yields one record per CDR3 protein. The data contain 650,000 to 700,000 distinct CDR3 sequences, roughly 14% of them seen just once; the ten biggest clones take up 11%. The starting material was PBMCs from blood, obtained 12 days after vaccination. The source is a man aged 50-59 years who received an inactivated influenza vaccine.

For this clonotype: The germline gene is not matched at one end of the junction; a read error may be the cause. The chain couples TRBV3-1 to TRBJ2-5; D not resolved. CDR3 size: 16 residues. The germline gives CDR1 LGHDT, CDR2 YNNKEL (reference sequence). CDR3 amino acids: CASSRDSPPYWNTNFF. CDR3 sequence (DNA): TGTGCCAGCAGCCGCGACTCTCCTCCGTATTGGAATACCAACTTCTTC.

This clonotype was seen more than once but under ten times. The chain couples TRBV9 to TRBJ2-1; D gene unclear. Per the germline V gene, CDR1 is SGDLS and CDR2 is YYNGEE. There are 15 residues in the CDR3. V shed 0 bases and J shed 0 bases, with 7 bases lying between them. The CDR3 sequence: CASSVGPSSYNEQFF. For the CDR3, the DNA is TGTGCCAGCAGCGTAGGACCCAGCTCCTACAATGAGCAGTTCTTC.